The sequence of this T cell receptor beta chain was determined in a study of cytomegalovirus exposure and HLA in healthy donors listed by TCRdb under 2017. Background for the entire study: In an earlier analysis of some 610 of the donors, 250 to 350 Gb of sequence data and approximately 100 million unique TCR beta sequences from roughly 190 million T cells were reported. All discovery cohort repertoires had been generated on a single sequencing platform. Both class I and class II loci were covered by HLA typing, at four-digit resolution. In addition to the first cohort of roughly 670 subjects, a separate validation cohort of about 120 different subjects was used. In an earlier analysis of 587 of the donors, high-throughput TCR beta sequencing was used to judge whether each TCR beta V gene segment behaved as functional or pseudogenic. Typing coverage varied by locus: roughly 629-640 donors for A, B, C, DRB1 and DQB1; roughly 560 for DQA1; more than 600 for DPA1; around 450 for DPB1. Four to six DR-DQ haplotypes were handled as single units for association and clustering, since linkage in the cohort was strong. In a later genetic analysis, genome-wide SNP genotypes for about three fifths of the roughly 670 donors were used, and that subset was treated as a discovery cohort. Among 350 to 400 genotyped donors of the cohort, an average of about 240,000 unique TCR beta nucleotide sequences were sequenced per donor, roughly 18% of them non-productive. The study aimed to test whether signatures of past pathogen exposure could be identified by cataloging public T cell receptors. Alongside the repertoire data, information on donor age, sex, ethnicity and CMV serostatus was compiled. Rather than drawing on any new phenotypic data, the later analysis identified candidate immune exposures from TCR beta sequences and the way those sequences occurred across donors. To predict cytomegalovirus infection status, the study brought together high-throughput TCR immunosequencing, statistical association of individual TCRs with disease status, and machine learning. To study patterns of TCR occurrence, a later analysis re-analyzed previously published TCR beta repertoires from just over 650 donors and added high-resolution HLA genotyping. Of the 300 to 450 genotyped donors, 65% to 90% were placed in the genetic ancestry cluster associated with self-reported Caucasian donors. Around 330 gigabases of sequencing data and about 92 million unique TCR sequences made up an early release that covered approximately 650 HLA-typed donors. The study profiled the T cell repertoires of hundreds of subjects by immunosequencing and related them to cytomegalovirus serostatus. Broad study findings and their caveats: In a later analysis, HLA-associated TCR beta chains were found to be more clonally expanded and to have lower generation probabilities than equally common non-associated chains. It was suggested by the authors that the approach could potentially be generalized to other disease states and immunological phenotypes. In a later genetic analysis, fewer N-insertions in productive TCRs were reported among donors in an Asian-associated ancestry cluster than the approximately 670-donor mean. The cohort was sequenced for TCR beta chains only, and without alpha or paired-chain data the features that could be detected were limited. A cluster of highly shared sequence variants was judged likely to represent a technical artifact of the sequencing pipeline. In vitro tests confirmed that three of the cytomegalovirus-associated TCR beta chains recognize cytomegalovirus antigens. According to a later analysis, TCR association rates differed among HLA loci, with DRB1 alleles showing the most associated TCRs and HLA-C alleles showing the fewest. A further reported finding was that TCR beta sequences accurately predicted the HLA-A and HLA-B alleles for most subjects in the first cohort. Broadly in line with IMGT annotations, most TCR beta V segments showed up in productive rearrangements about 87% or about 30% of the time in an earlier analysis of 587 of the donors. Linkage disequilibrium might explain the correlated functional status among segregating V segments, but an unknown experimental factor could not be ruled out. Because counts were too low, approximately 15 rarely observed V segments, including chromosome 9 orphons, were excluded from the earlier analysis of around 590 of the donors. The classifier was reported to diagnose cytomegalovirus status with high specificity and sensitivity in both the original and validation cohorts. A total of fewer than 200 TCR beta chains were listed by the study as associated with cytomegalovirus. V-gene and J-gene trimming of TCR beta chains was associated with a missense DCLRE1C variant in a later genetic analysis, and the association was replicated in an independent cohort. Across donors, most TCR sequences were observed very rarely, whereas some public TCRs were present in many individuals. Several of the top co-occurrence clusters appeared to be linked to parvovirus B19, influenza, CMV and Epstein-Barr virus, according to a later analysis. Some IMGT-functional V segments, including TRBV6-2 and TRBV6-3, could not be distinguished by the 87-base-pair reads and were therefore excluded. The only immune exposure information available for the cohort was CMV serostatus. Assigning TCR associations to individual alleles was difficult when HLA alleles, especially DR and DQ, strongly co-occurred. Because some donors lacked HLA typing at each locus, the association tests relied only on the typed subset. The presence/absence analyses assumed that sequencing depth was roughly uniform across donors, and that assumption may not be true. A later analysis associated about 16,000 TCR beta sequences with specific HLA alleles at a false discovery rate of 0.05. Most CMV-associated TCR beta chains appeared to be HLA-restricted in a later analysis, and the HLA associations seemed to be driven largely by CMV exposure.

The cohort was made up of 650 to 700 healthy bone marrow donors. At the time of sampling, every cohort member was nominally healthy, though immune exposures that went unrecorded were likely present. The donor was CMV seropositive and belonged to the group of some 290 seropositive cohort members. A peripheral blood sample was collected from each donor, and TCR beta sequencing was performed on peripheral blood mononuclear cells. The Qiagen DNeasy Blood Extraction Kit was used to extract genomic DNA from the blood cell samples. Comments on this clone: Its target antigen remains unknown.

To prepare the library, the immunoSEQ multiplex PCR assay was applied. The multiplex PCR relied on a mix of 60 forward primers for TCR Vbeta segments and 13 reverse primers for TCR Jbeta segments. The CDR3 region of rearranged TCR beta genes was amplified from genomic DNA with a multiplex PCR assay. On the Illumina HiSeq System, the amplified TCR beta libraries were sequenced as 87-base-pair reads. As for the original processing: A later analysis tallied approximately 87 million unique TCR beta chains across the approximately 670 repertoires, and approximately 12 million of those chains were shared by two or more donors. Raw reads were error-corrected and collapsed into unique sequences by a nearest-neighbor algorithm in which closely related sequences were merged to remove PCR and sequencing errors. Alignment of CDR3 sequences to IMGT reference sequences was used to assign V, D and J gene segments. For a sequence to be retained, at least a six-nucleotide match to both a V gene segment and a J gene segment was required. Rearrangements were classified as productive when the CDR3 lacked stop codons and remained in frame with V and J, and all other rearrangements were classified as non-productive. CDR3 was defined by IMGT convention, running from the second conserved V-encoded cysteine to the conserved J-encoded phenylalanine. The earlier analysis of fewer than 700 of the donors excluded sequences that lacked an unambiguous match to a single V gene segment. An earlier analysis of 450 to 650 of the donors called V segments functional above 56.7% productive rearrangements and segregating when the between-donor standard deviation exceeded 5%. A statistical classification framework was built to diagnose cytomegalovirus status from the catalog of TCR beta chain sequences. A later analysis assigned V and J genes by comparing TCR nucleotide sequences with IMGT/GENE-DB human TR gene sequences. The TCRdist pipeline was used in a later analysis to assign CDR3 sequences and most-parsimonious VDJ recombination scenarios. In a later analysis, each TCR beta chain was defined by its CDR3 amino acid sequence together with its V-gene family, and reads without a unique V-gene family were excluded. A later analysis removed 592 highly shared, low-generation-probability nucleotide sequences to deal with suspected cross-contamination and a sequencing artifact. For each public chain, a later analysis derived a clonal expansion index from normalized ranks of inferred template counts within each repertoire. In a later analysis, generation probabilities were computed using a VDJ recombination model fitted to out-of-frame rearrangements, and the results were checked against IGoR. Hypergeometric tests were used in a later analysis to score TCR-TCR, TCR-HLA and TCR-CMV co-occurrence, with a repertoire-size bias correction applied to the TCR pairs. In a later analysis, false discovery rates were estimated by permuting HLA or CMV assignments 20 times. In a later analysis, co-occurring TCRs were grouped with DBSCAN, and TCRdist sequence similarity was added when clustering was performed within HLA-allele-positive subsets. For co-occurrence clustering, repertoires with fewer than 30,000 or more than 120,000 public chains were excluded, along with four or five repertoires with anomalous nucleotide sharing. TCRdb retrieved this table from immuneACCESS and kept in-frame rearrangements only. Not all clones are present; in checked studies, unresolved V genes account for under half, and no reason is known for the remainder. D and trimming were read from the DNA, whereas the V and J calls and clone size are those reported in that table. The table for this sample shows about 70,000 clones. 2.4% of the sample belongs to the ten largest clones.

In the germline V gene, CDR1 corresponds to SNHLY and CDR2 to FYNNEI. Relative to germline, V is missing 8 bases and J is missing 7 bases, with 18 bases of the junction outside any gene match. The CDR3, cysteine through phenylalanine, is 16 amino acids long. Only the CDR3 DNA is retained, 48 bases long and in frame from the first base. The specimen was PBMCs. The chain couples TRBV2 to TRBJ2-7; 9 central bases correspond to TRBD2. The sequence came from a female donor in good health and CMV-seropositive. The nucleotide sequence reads TGTGCCAGCCAGGAAAGGTCGGCTAGCGGGGATAAGGAGCAGTACTTC. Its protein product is CASQERSASGDKEQYF.